These T cell receptor beta chains were read from a single sample in a study of OX40 agonist ivuxolimab in advanced cancers. Profiled with immunoSEQ multiplex PCR; TCRdb holds only in-frame clones, not every one. The profile shows around 46,000 clones, approximately 90% of them singletons. Sequenced here: CD4+ or CD8+ T cells sorted from blood, sampled in a trial of the OX40 agonist ivuxolimab. The receptor source for this set is an adult with an advanced solid tumor such as melanoma, head and neck, liver or kidney cancer. Both conserved end residues are part of each CDR3. The D gene is left open where the match is weak. Size is omitted from some rows. Given values are once, few, many or a class for expanded clones.

d_call j_call clone_size v_call cdr3_nt cdr3_aa
TRBD1 TRBJ1-2 . TRBV5-6 TGTGCCAGCAGCTGGACAGGGTCGGGTATTCGTGGCTACACCTTC CASSWTGSGIRGYTF
TRBD1 TRBJ2-7 . TRBV27 TGTGCCAGCAGTTTCGGGACAGGCCTGGGGGAGCAGTACTTC CASSFGTGLGEQYF
. TRBJ1-5 . TRBV4-1 TGCGCCAGCAGCCTAATAGCGTTTGGGACAACGAGCAATCAGCCCCAGCATTTT CASSLIAFGTTSNQPQHF
. TRBJ2-7 . TRBV5-4 TGTGCCACCGGACCCACGGCCTACGAGCAGTACTTC CATGPTAYEQYF
. TRBJ2-1 . TRBV19 TGTGCCAGTAGTACAGACTCATACAATGAGCAGTTCTTC CASSTDSYNEQFF
TRBD2 TRBJ2-1 . TRBV28 TGTGCCAGCAGTTTATTGGGACTAGCGGAGAGCTCCTACAATGAGCAGTTCTTC CASSLLGLAESSYNEQFF
TRBD2 TRBJ2-5 . TRBV7-6 TGTGCCAGCAGCTTAGCGGGGGGGCAAGAGACCCAGTACTTC CASSLAGGQETQYF
TRBD1 TRBJ1-1 . TRBV4-1 TGCGCCAGCAGCCCGGCAACAGGGGGCACTGAAGCTTTCTTT CASSPATGGTEAFF
. TRBJ2-3 . TRBV7-7 TGTGCTAGCAGCCTAGACCGGTCCACAGATACGCAGTATTTT CASSLDRSTDTQYF
TRBD2 TRBJ2-3 . TRBV2 TGTGCCAGCACTGGGGACGGGACTAGCGGGAGTTATACGCAGTATTTT CASTGDGTSGSYTQYF
. TRBJ2-7 . TRBV27 TGTGCCAGCAGCACCAATACAGGGTACGAGCAGTACTTC CASSTNTGYEQYF
. TRBJ2-7 once TRBV6-5 TGTGCCAGCAGTTCGACGGGGGCCGGGTACGAGCAGTACTTC CASSSTGAGYEQYF
. TRBJ2-5 once TRBV9 TGTGCCAGCAGCGTTACCGGGGGAGCCCAAGAGACCCAGTACTTC CASSVTGGAQETQYF
. TRBJ2-6 . TRBV19 TGTGCCAGTAGTCCCAACCCCACAGAGATTCTCATTTCTGGGGCCAACGTCCTGACTTTC CASSPNPTEILISGANVLTF
. TRBJ2-1 . TRBV29-1 TGCAGCGTGACCCGGACAGTGGGGCTCTACAATGAGCAGTTCTTC CSVTRTVGLYNEQFF
TRBD1 TRBJ1-5 . TRBV7-3 TGTGCCAGCAGCAGCCGGGACAGGGCAGCTCAGCCCCAGCATTTT CASSSRDRAAQPQHF
TRBD2 TRBJ2-1 . TRBV7-2 TGTGCCAGCAGCTTCCGGACTAGCGGGGGGAACAATGAGCAGTTCTTC CASSFRTSGGNNEQFF
. TRBJ2-5 . TRBV7-9 TGTGCCAGCAGCTTAATAGGACACCAAGAGACCCAGTACTTC CASSLIGHQETQYF
. TRBJ2-7 . TRBV19 TGTGCCAGTAGTTGGGCAGGGAAATACGAGCAGTACTTC CASSWAGKYEQYF
. TRBJ2-7 . TRBV5-6 TGTGCCAGCAGCTTGGATGGGGGCGGCCGCTACGAGCAGTACTTC CASSLDGGGRYEQYF
. TRBJ2-7 once TRBV6-5 TGTGCCAGCAGTTACGGCGGGGATCTTAACGAGCAGTACTTC CASSYGGDLNEQYF
. TRBJ1-5 . TRBV2 TGTGCCAGCAGTGAGGGGACGGGCAATCAGCCCCAGCATTTT CASSEGTGNQPQHF
. TRBJ1-5 once TRBV4-1 TGCGCCAGCAGGGCTACAGGGATTAGCAATCAGCCCCAGCATTTT CASRATGISNQPQHF
TRBD2 TRBJ2-3 . TRBV27 TGTGCCAGCAGTTTTCCCCCAGCGGGGAAGGGTTTCACAGATACGCAGTATTTT CASSFPPAGKGFTDTQYF
. TRBJ1-3 once TRBV19 TGTGCCACCAAAACAGGAAACACCATATATTTT CATKTGNTIYF
. TRBJ1-1 . TRBV25-1 TGTGCCAGCGCCAGCACCGGGGGGAACACTGAAGCTTTCTTT CASASTGGNTEAFF
TRBD2 TRBJ2-7 once TRBV11-3 TGTGCCAGCAGCTTCGCCGGGGGGTACGAGCAGTACTTC CASSFAGGYEQYF
. TRBJ2-1 . TRBV6-4 TGTGCCAGCAGTGACTATCGAAAAGGGAGTGAGCAGTTCTTC CASSDYRKGSEQFF
TRBD1 TRBJ2-7 . TRBV11-2 TGTGCCAGCAGCCAGGGACAGACCTACGAGCAGTACTTC CASSQGQTYEQYF
. TRBJ2-7 few TRBV11-2 TGTGCCAGCAGCCCTACAGAGGACGAGCAGTACTTC CASSPTEDEQYF
TRBD2 TRBJ2-3 . TRBV11-1 TGTGCCAGCAGCCTACCCCCCTCAGGCGGGGGGTTCGAGTATACGCAGTATTTT CASSLPPSGGGFEYTQYF
TRBD2 TRBJ2-5 once TRBV4-2 TGTGCCAGCAGTCCATTAGGGACTAGCGGGAGGACGGTAACCCAAGAGACCCAGTACTTC CASSPLGTSGRTVTQETQYF
TRBD2 TRBJ2-3 . TRBV19 TGTGCCAGCAGACTAGCGGGAGATCCAGATACGCAGTATTTT CASRLAGDPDTQYF